Shown below are 28 T cell receptor beta chains from a single sample sequenced in a study of blood T cell repertoires in COVID-19. This table comes from immunoSEQ multiplex PCR, and its TCRdb copy is limited to in-frame clones, with some not included. In the table there are under 250,000 clones, approximately 84% of which are singletons. The sample comprised peripheral blood. Receptors originate from a woman between 55 and 75 years old with acute or convalescent COVID-19.

The table lists this clone with a count of one. The rearrangement links TRBV6-6 to TRBJ1-2; no firm D call. This CDR3 spans 12 amino acids. CDR1 and CDR2 from the germline V gene are MNHNY and SVGAGI (reference sequence). Trimming cost V 10 bases and J 2 bases, with 11 bases left between them. This chain's CDR3 is CATREVNYGYTF. Here the CDR3 DNA reads TGTGCCACCCGGGAGGTGAACTATGGCTACACCTTC.

The chain has TRBV5-1 and TRBJ1-3; no firm D call. Germline V lookup: CDR1 SGHRS, CDR2 YFSETQ. The CDR3 extends over 16 amino acids. Trimming took 4 bases from V and 0 from J, leaving 14 bases between them. This CDR3 reads CASSRSPGNSGNTIYF. CDR3 DNA sequence: TGCGCCAGCAGCCGCTCACCCGGGAACTCTGGAAACACCATATATTTT.

Concerning this clone itself: A junction boundary mismatches the germline segment, possibly from a read error. This chain uses TRBV7-2 with TRBJ1-2; D is unresolved. CDR3 length: 15 residues. Germline V gene lookup returns CDR1 SGHTA and CDR2 FQGNSA. CDR3 DNA sequence: TGTGCCAGCAGGGGCTTCTTTTTTGGGCATTTCGATCTCGCCTTC. This sequence encodes CASRGFFFGHFDLAF.

The rearrangement links TRBV11-2 to TRBJ2-5, with 9 bases matching TRBD2. Germline V CDR1 and CDR2: SGHAT, FQNNGV. V shed 5 bases and J 1 base; nucleotides not matched to a gene: 11. The CDR3 loop spans 17 amino acids. CDR3 residues: CASSPYPSGGFQETQYF. The CDR3 bases are TGTGCCAGCAGCCCGTACCCCAGCGGGGGGTTCCAAGAGACCCAGTACTTC.

This clone was seen a single time. In DNA form, the CDR3 reads TGTGCCAGTAGTATCGGCGGGCTCAATCAGCCCCAGCATTTT. Translated, it gives CASSIGGLNQPQHF. The J gene is TRBJ1-5, the V gene TRBV19; D ambiguous. CDR1 is LNHDA, CDR2 SQIVND, per germline (reference sequence). V was cut by 3 bases and J by 3 bases, with 9 bases left in between. This CDR3 is built from 14 residues.

J is TRBJ2-1 and V is TRBV6-5; 7 bases align to TRBD2. The CDR3 is 13 residues long. The V gene's germline CDR1 is MNHEY and CDR2 SVGAGI. J lost 6 bases, V lost 6 bases, and 5 bases had no gene match. CDR3 region: CASSSASGNEQFF. CDR3 in DNA: TGTGCCAGCAGCTCCGCTAGCGGCAATGAGCAGTTCTTC.

This chain joins TRBV6-5 and TRBJ1-1, with 9 bases matching TRBD1. Unmatched junction bases numbered 8, after V lost 5 bases and J lost 4 bases. The germline gives CDR1 MNHEY, CDR2 SVGAGI. This CDR3 has 15 residues. This CDR3 reads CASSPPGQGGTEAFF. The CDR3 DNA sequence: TGTGCCAGCAGTCCGCCGGGACAGGGCGGCACTGAAGCTTTCTTT.

Comments on this clone: One end of the junction varies from germline; a read error may be responsible. The CDR3: CASAPVPPGGPSSYNEQFF. The CDR3, as DNA: TGTGCCAGCGCACCAGTCCCTCCGGGGGGCCCCTCCTCCTACAATGAGCAGTTCTTC. The genes are TRBV18 and TRBJ2-1; tentative D call: TRBD2 (7 bases). The CDR3 totals 19 residues. CDR1 and CDR2 from the germline V gene are KGHSH and LQKENI.

The CDR3 region is CASSPVLGDTGELFF. As DNA, the CDR3 is TGTGCCAGTAGTCCAGTGTTGGGAGACACCGGGGAGCTGTTTTTT. The gene calls are TRBV19 and TRBJ2-2, with D possibly being TRBD2 (5 bases). The germline CDR1 and CDR2 sequences are LNHDA and SQIVND (reference sequence). CDR3 size: 15 residues. Trimming took off 5 bases at V and 3 bases at J, with 13 bases between the two ends.

The chain joins TRBV11-2 to TRBJ2-7; 7 positions match TRBD1. The trim removed 1 base at V and 7 bases at J, leaving 4 bases unmatched. Per the germline V gene, CDR1 is SGHAT and CDR2 is FQNNGV. CDR3 size: 13 residues. CDR3 DNA: TGTGCCAGCAGCTTAGGACAGGGTTCGGAGCAGTACTTC. Its translation: CASSLGQGSEQYF.

The chain couples TRBV2 to TRBJ1-5; D is uncertain. Germline V CDR1 and CDR2: SNHLY, FYNNEI. CDR3 length: 14 amino acids. The germline V and J ends were trimmed by 2 bases and 5 bases, with 10 bases remaining between them. The CDR3 region is CASSESRRDQPQHF. The CDR3 nucleotides read TGTGCCAGCAGTGAATCCAGGCGGGATCAGCCCCAGCATTTT. The variable domain in full, with the rest retrieved from reference TRBV2 and TRBJ1-5, is EPEVTQTPSHQVTQMGQEVILRCVPISNHLYFYWYRQILGQKVEFLVSFYNNEISEKSEIFDDQFSVERPDGSNFTLKIRSTKLEDSAMYFCASSESRRDQPQHFGDGTRLSIL.

This clone has more than one count but fewer than ten. The chain joins TRBV28 to TRBJ1-2, with 7 bases that match TRBD1. V trimming: 6 bases; J trimming: 6 bases; junction bases outside the gene matches: 10. CDR3 length: 14 residues. CDR1 is MDHEN and CDR2 is SYDVKM in the germline V gene. This CDR3 reads CASSTQKGADGYTF. DNA for the CDR3: TGTGCCAGCAGCACGCAGAAGGGGGCGGATGGCTACACCTTC.

A single count supports this clone. The chain recombines TRBV19 with TRBJ1-2, with 11 bases fitting TRBD1. The length of the CDR3 is 18 residues. The V segment lost 6 bases and the J segment 4 bases; nucleotides outside the gene matches: 16. The germline V gene encodes CDR1 LNHDA and CDR2 SQIVND (reference sequence). CDR3 bases: TGTGCCAGTAGCCCCACGGGAGGCCGGGACAGGGGGGTCTATGGCTACACCTTC. Its protein is CASSPTGGRDRGVYGYTF.

The gene calls are TRBV30 and TRBJ1-3; D uncertain. The CDR3 consists of 11 residues. The germline gives CDR1 GTSNPN, CDR2 SVGIG (reference sequence). The CDR3 reads CSQRVGNTIYF. CDR3 coding DNA: TGTTCCCAGCGGGTTGGAAACACCATATATTTT.

The chain employs TRBV29-1 and TRBJ1-1, with a tentative D call TRBD1 (6 bases). CDR1 and CDR2 from the germline V gene are SQVTM and ANQGSEA. This CDR3 region has 13 residues. Trimming pared 7 bases from V and 6 bases from J, leaving 18 bases between. The CDR3 DNA sequence: TGCAGCGCCCTGGTTTCAGGGGAAGCTGAAGCTTTCTTT. Translation gives CSALVSGEAEAFF.

This clone was seen once. The V call is TRBV7-2, the J call TRBJ1-2; 7 positions agree with TRBD1. This CDR3 has 15 amino acids. Germline trimming cut 5 bases from V and 4 bases from J; bases unmatched to any gene: 10. Germline assignment: CDR1 SGHTA and CDR2 FQGNSA. CDR3 region: CASSPRDSLIYGYTF. The DNA for the CDR3 is TGTGCCAGCAGCCCCCGGGACAGCTTAATCTATGGCTACACCTTC.

CDR3 amino acids: CASSPNLAGVMFF. CDR3 bases: TGCGCCAGCAGCCCTAATCTAGCGGGGGTAATGTTCTTC. The chain uses TRBV5-1 and TRBJ2-1; 10 positions match TRBD2. The CDR3 is 13 amino acids. The germline V gene encodes CDR1 SGHRS and CDR2 YFSETQ. With V trimmed by 4 bases and J by 15 bases, 10 bases remained unmatched.

The chain employs TRBV20-1 and TRBJ1-2; 8 bases line up with TRBD1. Germline V gene sequence: CDR1 DFQATT, CDR2 SNEGSKA (reference sequence). The CDR3 sequence is 12 residues long. After removal of 4 bases from V and 8 bases from J, the junction contained 6 bases not matched to a gene. CDR3 loop: CSAIDRGVGYTF. The DNA of the CDR3 is TGCAGTGCTATTGACAGGGGTGTCGGCTACACCTTC.

The chain joins TRBV19 to TRBJ1-1, with no clear D. Germline V CDR1 and CDR2: LNHDA, SQIVND (reference sequence). V lost 1 base and J 8 bases, leaving 14 bases between the germline ends. The CDR3 is 14 amino acids. The CDR3 DNA reads as TGTGCCAGTAGTATAGGGGCAGGACTTCTGGAAGCTTTCTTT. Protein: CASSIGAGLLEAFF.

The rearrangement joins TRBV5-4 to TRBJ1-2; 9 positions agree with TRBD1. The trim removed 5 bases at V and 0 bases at J, leaving 8 bases unmatched. The length of the CDR3 is 16 residues. Looked up from germline, CDR1 is SGHNT and CDR2 is YYREEE (reference sequence). The CDR3 protein is CASRPRGDRANYGYTF. The DNA for the CDR3 is TGTGCCAGCAGACCGAGGGGGGACAGGGCTAACTATGGCTACACCTTC. The full variable domain, in which reference TRBV5-4 and TRBJ1-2 provide the parts outside the CDR3, is ETGVTQSPTHLIKTRGQQVTLRCSSQSGHNTVSWYQQALGQGPQFIFQYYREEENGRGNFPPRFSGLQFPNYSSELNVNALELDDSALYLCASRPRGDRANYGYTFGSGTRLTVV.

This rearrangement joins TRBV6-6 to TRBJ1-4; D is unclear. The CDR3 covers 14 residues. Trimming took 7 bases from V and 0 from J, leaving 9 bases between them. CDR1 MNHNY and CDR2 SVGAGI come from the germline V gene (reference sequence). CDR3 sequence (DNA): TGTGCCAGCACCTCACAAGCAACTAATGAAAAACTGTTTTTT. It codes for CASTSQATNEKLFF.

This clone has a single count. The chain has TRBV18 and TRBJ2-7; perhaps TRBD1 as D (5 bases). Germline V gene sequence: CDR1 KGHSH, CDR2 LQKENI. V lost 3 bases and J 3 bases, leaving 12 bases between the germline ends. The CDR3 is made up of 14 amino acids. This chain's CDR3 is CASSPNRQNYEQYF. The DNA of the CDR3 is TGTGCCAGCTCACCCAACAGACAGAACTACGAGCAGTACTTC.

In the case of this clone: Other DNA sequences in this sample translate to the same CDR3. The J gene is TRBJ1-2, the V gene TRBV7-3; 8 bases are shared with TRBD1. J gave up 5 bases and V 2 bases, and 1 base lay outside the gene matches. Germline V gives CDR1 SGHTA, CDR2 FQGTGA. This CDR3 spans 13 amino acids. The CDR3 DNA reads as TGTGCCAGCAGCTTAGGACAGGGTTATGGCTACACCTTC. Protein product: CASSLGQGYGYTF. The full variable domain, with the rest looked up from reference TRBV7-3 and TRBJ1-2, is GAGVSQTPSNKVTEKGKYVELRCDPISGHTALYWYRQSLGQGPEFLIYFQGTGAADDSGLPNDRFFAVRPEGSVSTLKIQRTERGDSAVYLCASSLGQGYGYTFGSGTRLTVV.

The V call is TRBV30, the J call TRBJ1-2; the D gene is possibly TRBD1 (5 bases). The CDR3 loop spans 13 amino acids. The V gene's germline CDR1 is GTSNPN and CDR2 SVGIG (reference sequence). Trimming pared 3 bases from V and 6 bases from J, leaving 14 bases between. The CDR3 coding sequence is TGTGCCTGGAGGCTCCAGGGATTCGATGGCTACACCTTC. It translates to CAWRLQGFDGYTF.

The chain links TRBV5-1 to TRBJ1-4, with D perhaps matching TRBD1 (6 bases). Trimming pared 4 bases from V and 3 bases from J, leaving 13 bases between. This CDR3 spans 15 amino acids. Germline V gene data show CDR1 as SGHRS and CDR2 as YFSETQ. CDR3 sequence reads: CASSTAGVPNEKLFF. The CDR3 bases are TGCGCCAGCAGCACCGCAGGGGTTCCTAATGAAAAACTGTTTTTT.

V is TRBV29-1 and J is TRBJ2-7; D possibly corresponds to TRBD2 (7 bases). The V end was cut by 6 bases, the J end by 0 bases, with 18 bases between. The germline V gene has CDR1 SQVTM and CDR2 ANQGSEA. This CDR3 region has 15 residues. CDR3 sequence reads: CSVLRGGGVSYEQYF. CDR3 bases: TGCAGCGTCCTCCGGGGAGGGGGAGTCTCCTACGAGCAGTACTTC.

This clone was seen once. The rearrangement links TRBV28 to TRBJ2-7, with 9 positions matching TRBD1. The J segment lost 13 bases and the V segment lost 4 bases, leaving 17 bases of the junction unmatched. Germline V gives CDR1 MDHEN, CDR2 SYDVKM. This CDR3 has 15 amino acids. CDR3 sequence (DNA): TGTGCCAGCAGTTCTATAAATCTCGCGGGACAGGGTATTTACTTC. This codes for CASSSINLAGQGIYF.

The rearrangement uses TRBV3-1 (or the pseudogene TRBV3-2) and TRBJ2-3, with 14 bases aligning to TRBD2. The CDR3 is 18 residues long. The V gene's germline CDR1 is LGHDT and CDR2 YNNKEL (reference sequence). The V gene end was trimmed by 5 bases and the J gene end by 2 bases; junction bases not matched to a gene: 9. CDR3 protein: CASSGAGTSGSYTDTQYF. DNA of the CDR3: TGTGCCAGCAGCGGAGCCGGGACTAGCGGGAGTTACACAGATACGCAGTATTTT.